This entry lists 9 T cell receptor beta chains sequenced from one sample in a study of graft-versus-host responses after intestinal transplantation. These receptors have no known antigen. Profiling relied on immunoSEQ multiplex PCR, and the TCRdb table lists in-frame clones only, not all of them. The sample records over 45,000 clones, around 90% being singletons. The starting material was unstimulated CD4+ T cells sorted from spleen or lymph node cells, obtained before transplant. Receptors were obtained from a human donor who was the organ donor for an intestinal transplant.

The table lists this clone with a count of one. The chain combines TRBV19 with TRBJ2-2; no definite D call. V was shortened by 7 bases and J by 2 bases, with 11 bases between the two germline ends. Germline CDR1 is LNHDA and CDR2 is SQIVND (reference sequence). This CDR3 is 14 amino acids long. The CDR3 loop is CASIGQANTGELFF. The CDR3 nucleotides read TGTGCCAGTATTGGGCAGGCCAACACCGGGGAGCTGTTTTTT. Variable domain in full (rest from reference TRBV19 and TRBJ2-2): DGGITQSPKYLFRKEGQNVTLSCEQNLNHDAMYWYRQDPGQGLRLIYYSQIVNDFQKGDIAEGYSVSREKKESFPLTVTSAQKNPTAFYLCASIGQANTGELFFGEGSRLTVL.

This sequence joins TRBV29-1 and TRBJ2-7; D unresolved. Trimming stripped 5 bases from V and 3 bases from J, with 11 bases between. The germline gives CDR1 SQVTM, CDR2 ANQGSEA. The length of the CDR3 is 12 residues. The CDR3 protein is CSVLEAYYEQYF. The CDR3 nucleotides read TGCAGCGTTTTAGAAGCCTACTACGAGCAGTACTTC.

This clone was observed a handful of times. The chain uses TRBV4-1 and TRBJ2-7; 7 nucleotides agree with TRBD2. V trimming: 0 bases; J trimming: 4 bases; junction bases outside the gene matches: 12. The length of the CDR3 is 17 residues. Germline CDR1 reads MGHRA; CDR2 reads YSYEKL. This chain's CDR3 is CASSQDIGGEGRYEQYF. DNA for the CDR3: TGCGCCAGCAGCCAAGACATTGGGGGGGAGGGTCGGTACGAGCAGTACTTC.

This chain connects TRBV2 to TRBJ2-6; no clear D. The CDR3 spans 14 residues. V dropped 3 bases and J dropped 2 bases, with 5 bases sitting between them. Germline V CDR1 and CDR2: SNHLY, FYNNEI. CDR3 DNA: TGTGCCAGCAGTGACAGAACTGGGGCCAACGTCCTGACTTTC. As protein: CASSDRTGANVLTF.

The chain combines TRBV2 with TRBJ1-2; 9 bases fit TRBD1. The germline V gene has CDR1 SNHLY and CDR2 FYNNEI. J gave up 6 bases and V 8 bases, and 7 bases lay outside the gene matches. The CDR3 has 13 residues. CDR3 amino acids: CASGGDRVNGYTF. The DNA for the CDR3 is TGTGCCAGCGGGGGGGACAGGGTCAATGGCTACACCTTC.

The table lists this clone with a few counts. The rearrangement joins TRBV28 to TRBJ1-1, with D possibly TRBD1 on 5 matching bases. Trimming shortened V by 5 bases and J by 4 bases, and 14 bases separated the two germline ends. Germline CDR1 MDHEN, CDR2 SYDVKM. The CDR3 spans 14 residues. The CDR3 nucleotides are TGTGCCAGCAGTAGCGGGGCGAGTCGCACTGAAGCTTTCTTT. Protein: CASSSGASRTEAFF.

The rearrangement links TRBV25-1 to TRBJ1-4; 8 positions agree with TRBD1. This CDR3 region has 14 residues. Trimming took 8 bases from V and 7 from J; bases not matched to a gene: 9. Germline CDR1 is MGHDK and CDR2 is SYGVNS. In nucleotides, the CDR3 is TGTGCCAGCCGGGCCAGGGGGCAGAGTGAAAAACTGTTTTTT. This encodes CASRARGQSEKLFF.

The J gene is TRBJ1-5, the V gene TRBV7-2; 7 nucleotides match TRBD1. Germline V gene data show CDR1 as SGHTA and CDR2 as FQGNSA. The CDR3 length is 13 residues. J was trimmed by 7 bases and V by 8 bases; bases with no gene match: 8. CDR3 nucleotide sequence: TGTGCCAGCCGCGGGACAGCAGAACAGCCCCAGCATTTT. It encodes CASRGTAEQPQHF.

The chain is built from TRBV18 and TRBJ1-4, with D possibly being TRBD1 (5 bases). Deletions cut 3 bases from V and 4 bases from J, with 12 bases between. This CDR3 has 15 amino acids. CDR1 is KGHSH and CDR2 is LQKENI in the germline V gene. CDR3: CASSPQTGGNEKLFF. The CDR3 region has the DNA TGTGCCAGCTCACCCCAAACAGGTGGTAATGAAAAACTGTTTTTT.